The 20 T cell receptor beta chains below all came from one sample that was sequenced in a study of shared clonotypes between healthy human individuals. The table came from immunoSEQ multiplex PCR; TCRdb's copy has only in-frame clones and leaves some out. Here the sample spans a few million clones, 93% being singletons. The specimen sequenced was naive CD4+ T cells from PBMCs. Noted subset: CD45RA+ positively selected. These receptor sequences come from a man younger than 35 in good health. Some clones in this sample may be carry-over from other donors' samples.

The rearrangement joins TRBV2 to TRBJ2-7, with 8 bases matching TRBD1. V trimming: 8 bases; J trimming: 2 bases; junction bases outside the gene matches: 5. The CDR3 extends over 13 amino acids. The V gene's germline CDR1 is SNHLY and CDR2 FYNNEI. The CDR3 sequence: CASLAGGAYEQYF. The CDR3 bases are TGTGCCAGCTTGGCAGGGGGCGCCTACGAGCAGTACTTC.

This chain connects TRBV19 to TRBJ1-1; 7 nucleotides align to TRBD1. Germline values: CDR1 LNHDA, CDR2 SQIVND (reference sequence). Trimming removed 7 bases from V and 1 base from J; junction bases left unmatched: 15. This CDR3 has 17 amino acids. CDR3 sequence reads: CASTHAEGANWNTEAFF. The CDR3, as DNA: TGTGCCAGTACCCACGCGGAGGGGGCCAACTGGAACACTGAAGCTTTCTTT.

The chain couples TRBV19 to TRBJ1-4; perhaps TRBD1 as D (6 bases). The V gene lost 8 bases and the J gene lost 0 bases, with 13 bases spanning the gap. The CDR3 runs 15 residues. Per the germline V gene, CDR1 is LNHDA and CDR2 is SQIVND (reference sequence). CDR3 DNA sequence: TGTGCCAGTCAGGGGCCTCGTGCAACTAATGAAAAACTGTTTTTT. Residues: CASQGPRATNEKLFF.

The chain recombines TRBV28 with TRBJ1-4, with D perhaps TRBD1 (6 bases). This CDR3 spans 15 amino acids. Germline V gives CDR1 MDHEN, CDR2 SYDVKM. With 2 bases removed from V and 8 bases from J, the gap between germline ends came to 15 bases. The CDR3 bases are TGTGCCAGCAGTTTACGAAGACAGGTGGGCGAAAAACTGTTTTTT. Protein: CASSLRRQVGEKLFF.

The gene calls are TRBV30 and TRBJ1-6; D is uncertain. Germline lookup yields CDR1 GTSNPN and CDR2 SVGIG (reference sequence). CDR3 length: 15 residues. V lost 0 bases and J lost 0, with 6 bases in between. Here the CDR3 reads CAWSVQSSYNSPLHF. As DNA, the CDR3 is TGTGCCTGGAGTGTACAGAGCTCCTATAATTCACCCCTCCACTTT.

The chain combines TRBV11-3 with TRBJ2-1; 11 bases agree with TRBD2. The CDR3 has 15 residues. The V and J ends lost 3 bases and 4 bases, in that order; junction bases with no gene match: 2. Per the germline V gene, CDR1 is SGHNT and CDR2 is YENEEA. The CDR3 DNA follows: TGTGCCAGCAGCTTCCGACTAGCGGGGTACAATGAGCAGTTCTTC. Translation gives CASSFRLAGYNEQFF.

This clone has only a few counts. CDR3 sequence (DNA): TGTGCCAGTAGGGATCGGGCAAGTCGGGAAAAACTGTTTTTT. Its translation: CASRDRASREKLFF. V usage is TRBV19 and J usage is TRBJ1-4, with D unclear. The germline V and J ends were trimmed by 6 bases and 8 bases, with 16 bases remaining between them. The CDR3 covers 14 residues. Germline V gene data show CDR1 as LNHDA and CDR2 as SQIVND (reference sequence).

V usage is TRBV29-1 and J usage is TRBJ2-2, with D possibly TRBD1 on 6 matching bases. V was pared by 1 base and J by 1 base, with 13 bases between. The CDR3 is 16 amino acids. Germline-derived CDR1 and CDR2 are SQVTM and ANQGSEA. CDR3 nucleotide sequence: TGCAGCGTTGAAGTCCCCCAGGGGAGGAACACCGGGGAGCTGTTTTTT. Its protein product is CSVEVPQGRNTGELFF.

The chain joins TRBV7-2 to TRBJ2-5, with 8 nucleotides matching TRBD1. Trimming took 1 base from V and 5 from J; bases not matched to a gene: 9. This CDR3 has 16 amino acids. Germline V gene data show CDR1 as SGHTA and CDR2 as FQGNSA. CDR3 DNA: TGTGCCAGCAGCTTAGTTTTAGGGACAGGATACGAGACCCAGTACTTC. Translation gives CASSLVLGTGYETQYF.

To note about this clone: Other DNA sequences in the same sample also yield this CDR3. The V call is TRBV28, the J call TRBJ1-4, with TRBD1 matching over 9 bases. The germline gives CDR1 MDHEN, CDR2 SYDVKM. The CDR3 sequence is 12 residues long. J lost 7 bases, V lost 6 bases, and 0 bases had no gene match. The CDR3 sequence is CASRTGGEKLFF. The CDR3, as DNA: TGTGCCAGCAGGACAGGGGGTGAAAAACTGTTTTTT.

The chain employs TRBV28 and TRBJ2-7, with 8 bases that match TRBD2. Germline values: CDR1 MDHEN, CDR2 SYDVKM. The CDR3 covers 16 residues. V gave up 5 bases and J gave up 3 bases; unmatched junction bases: 12. CDR3 nucleotide sequence: TGTGCCAGCAGTCCTCCTGGGACTAGGGTTATCTACGAGCAGTACTTC. It is translated as CASSPPGTRVIYEQYF.

V and J are TRBV7-9 and TRBJ2-5; TRBD1 matches 9 bases. Germline V gives CDR1 SEHNR, CDR2 FQNEAQ (reference sequence). J was trimmed by 2 bases and V by 11 bases; bases with no gene match: 15. The CDR3 covers 16 residues. DNA of the CDR3: TGTGCCCTTCCGTGGGGACAGGGAGGGGAACAAGAGACCCAGTACTTC. Its translation: CALPWGQGGEQETQYF.

J is TRBJ2-5 and V is TRBV6-6; D perhaps matches TRBD1 (6 bases). Between the trimmed V and J ends, which lost 0 bases and 4 bases, there was a span of 9 bases. The CDR3 is 14 amino acids. The germline V gene encodes CDR1 MNHNY and CDR2 SVGAGI (reference sequence). In DNA, the CDR3 is TGTGCCAGCAGTTACTCGTTGGACAGAGAGACCCAGTACTTC. It encodes CASSYSLDRETQYF.

The gene calls are TRBV28 and TRBJ2-1; 10 nucleotides align to TRBD2. The V segment lost 8 bases and the J segment 9 bases; nucleotides outside the gene matches: 10. The CDR3 is 14 residues long. Germline V gene data show CDR1 as MDHEN and CDR2 as SYDVKM. For the CDR3, the DNA is TGTGCCAGCGCCTCTAGCGGGAGCCATAGTGAGCAGTTCTTC. Translation gives CASASSGSHSEQFF.

The gene calls are TRBV9 and TRBJ1-2, with unresolved D. The CDR3 runs to 14 residues. Trimming took 3 bases from V and 4 from J, leaving 13 bases between them. Germline CDR1 SGDLS, CDR2 YYNGEE. CDR3 protein: CASSGAGLGYGYTF. The CDR3, as DNA: TGTGCCAGCAGCGGTGCAGGCCTGGGCTATGGCTACACCTTC.

The V call is TRBV28, the J call TRBJ2-7; D perhaps matches TRBD1 (5 bases). This CDR3 region has 13 residues. The germline V gene has CDR1 MDHEN and CDR2 SYDVKM. Trimming left V 8 bases short and J 8 bases short, with 19 bases between. The DNA for the CDR3 is TGTGCCAGCCGGACAACGGGTTTGGGAAAGCAGTACTTC. This translates into CASRTTGLGKQYF.

The V and J genes are TRBV5-1 and TRBJ2-7; TRBD1 might be the D (6 bases). The CDR3 extends over 15 amino acids. In germline, CDR1 is SGHRS, CDR2 YFSETQ. Trimming removed 5 bases from V and 3 bases from J, with 18 bases in between. CDR3 sequence reads: CASSEQGLELYEQYF. Written as DNA, the CDR3 is TGCGCCAGCAGTGAACAGGGCCTGGAGCTCTACGAGCAGTACTTC.

The rearrangement links TRBV19 to TRBJ2-1; TRBD2 aligns across 12 bases. Germline trimming cut 9 bases from V and 4 bases from J; bases unmatched to any gene: 4. The CDR3 consists of 14 residues. CDR1 and CDR2 from the germline V gene are LNHDA and SQIVND (reference sequence). The CDR3 protein is CASHGTSGYNEQFF. The CDR3 DNA reads TGTGCCAGCCACGGGACTAGCGGGTACAATGAGCAGTTCTTC.

This sequence joins TRBV5-1 and TRBJ2-1; maybe TRBD2 (6 bases). V was pared by 1 base and J by 7 bases, with 15 bases between. This CDR3 is 15 amino acids long. Per germline, CDR1 SGHRS and CDR2 YFSETQ. The DNA of the CDR3 is TGCGCCAGCAGCTTGACTAGCCCCCACTCGAATGAGCAGTTCTTC. Translation: CASSLTSPHSNEQFF.

The chain joins TRBV2 to TRBJ2-3; D remains unclear. Germline lookup yields CDR1 SNHLY and CDR2 FYNNEI. V lost 2 bases and J lost 6, with 6 bases in between. This CDR3 is built from 12 residues. The CDR3 nucleotides read TGTGCCAGCAGTGAAATCGCGGATACGCAGTATTTT. Amino acids: CASSEIADTQYF.